This T cell receptor (beta chain) was observed in a study of identical twins. TCRdb fed the 5' RACE reads into MiXCR, producing one record per CDR3 protein. This table has around 1.7 million distinct CDR3 sequences, around 33% appearing once. This clonotype was detected only a few times. CDR3 length: 15 residues. Germline assignment: CDR1 SNHLY and CDR2 FYNNEI. Trimming left V 6 bases short and J 1 base short, with 13 bases between. Sequenced input: cord blood. The genes are TRBV2 and TRBJ2-1; the D gene is possibly TRBD2 (6 bases). The receptor was isolated from a newborn girl in good health. The CDR3 loop reads CASSATRSSYNEQFF. For the CDR3, the DNA is TGTGCCAGCAGCGCGACTAGGTCGTCCTACAATGAGCAGTTCTTC.